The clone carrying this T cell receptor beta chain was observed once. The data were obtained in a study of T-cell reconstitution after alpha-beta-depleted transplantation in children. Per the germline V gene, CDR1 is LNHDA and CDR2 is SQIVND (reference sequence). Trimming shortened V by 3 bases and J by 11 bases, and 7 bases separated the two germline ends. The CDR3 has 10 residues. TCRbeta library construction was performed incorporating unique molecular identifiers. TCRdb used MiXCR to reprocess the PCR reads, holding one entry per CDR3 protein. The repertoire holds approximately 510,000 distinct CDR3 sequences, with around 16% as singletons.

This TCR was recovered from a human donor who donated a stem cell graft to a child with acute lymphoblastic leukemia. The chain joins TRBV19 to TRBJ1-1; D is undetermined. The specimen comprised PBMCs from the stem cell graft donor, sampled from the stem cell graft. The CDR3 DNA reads TGTGCCAGTAGTATCTTCTGGGCTTTCTTT. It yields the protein CASSIFWAFF. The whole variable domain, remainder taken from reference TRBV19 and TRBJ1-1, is DGGITQSPKYLFRKEGQNVTLSCEQNLNHDAMYWYRQDPGQGLRLIYYSQIVNDFQKGDIAEGYSVSREKKESFPLTVTSAQKNPTAFYLCASSIFWAFFGQGTRLTVV.